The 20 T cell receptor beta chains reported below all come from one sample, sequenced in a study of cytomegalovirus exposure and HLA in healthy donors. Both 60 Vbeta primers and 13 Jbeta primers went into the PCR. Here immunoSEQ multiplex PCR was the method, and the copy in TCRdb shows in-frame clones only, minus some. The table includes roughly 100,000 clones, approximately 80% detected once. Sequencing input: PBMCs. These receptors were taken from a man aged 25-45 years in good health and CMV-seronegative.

The CDR3 region has the DNA TGTGCCAGTAGTATTAGTGGGAGAAATAACGTTCAGTACTTC. Translation gives CASSISGRNNVQYF. This sequence joins TRBV19 and TRBJ2-4; weak D call: TRBD2 (5 bases). The V gene lost 3 bases and the J gene lost 11 bases, with 17 bases spanning the gap. Germline CDR1 LNHDA, CDR2 SQIVND (reference sequence). The CDR3 has 14 amino acids.

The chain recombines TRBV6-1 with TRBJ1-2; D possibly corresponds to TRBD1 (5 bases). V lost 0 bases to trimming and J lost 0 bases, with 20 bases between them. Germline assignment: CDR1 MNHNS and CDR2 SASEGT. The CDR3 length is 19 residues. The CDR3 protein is CASSEALYLTATSNYGYTF. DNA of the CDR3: TGTGCCAGCAGTGAAGCACTTTATCTGACAGCTACTTCTAACTATGGCTACACCTTC.

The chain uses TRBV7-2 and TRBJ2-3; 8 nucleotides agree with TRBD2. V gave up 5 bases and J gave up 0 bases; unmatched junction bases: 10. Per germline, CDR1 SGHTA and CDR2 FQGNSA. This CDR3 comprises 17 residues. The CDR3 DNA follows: TGTGCCAGCAGCGTTTCTAGCGGGCGTGATAGCACAGATACGCAGTATTTT. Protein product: CASSVSSGRDSTDTQYF. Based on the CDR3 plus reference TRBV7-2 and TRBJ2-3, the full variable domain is GAGVSQSPSNKVTEKGKDVELRCDPISGHTALYWYRQSLGQGLEFLIYFQGNSAPDKSGLPSDRFSAERTGGSVSTLTIQRTQQEDSAVYLCASSVSSGRDSTDTQYFGPGTRLTVL.

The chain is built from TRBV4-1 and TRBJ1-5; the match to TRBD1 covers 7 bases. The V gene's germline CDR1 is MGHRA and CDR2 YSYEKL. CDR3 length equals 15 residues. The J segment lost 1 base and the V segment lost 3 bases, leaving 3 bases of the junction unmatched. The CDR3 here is CASSHRTGSNQPQHF. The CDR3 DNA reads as TGCGCCAGCAGCCACCGGACAGGCAGCAATCAGCCCCAGCATTTT.

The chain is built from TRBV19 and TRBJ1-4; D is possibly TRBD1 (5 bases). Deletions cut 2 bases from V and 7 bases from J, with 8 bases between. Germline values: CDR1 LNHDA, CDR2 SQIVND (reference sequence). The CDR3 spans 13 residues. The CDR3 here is CASSIQGGEKLFF. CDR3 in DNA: TGTGCCAGTAGTATACAGGGTGGTGAAAAACTGTTTTTT.

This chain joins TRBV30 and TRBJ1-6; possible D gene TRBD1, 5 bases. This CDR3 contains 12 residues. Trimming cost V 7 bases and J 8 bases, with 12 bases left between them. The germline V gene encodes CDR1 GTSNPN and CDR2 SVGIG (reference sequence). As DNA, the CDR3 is TGTGCCTCCACGGGACTCTATTCACCCCTCCACTTT. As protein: CASTGLYSPLHF.

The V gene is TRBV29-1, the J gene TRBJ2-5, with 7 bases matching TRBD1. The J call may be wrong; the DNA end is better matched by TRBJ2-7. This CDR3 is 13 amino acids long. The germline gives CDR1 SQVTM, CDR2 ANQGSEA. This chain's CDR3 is CSAYLGQAYEQYF. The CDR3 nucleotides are TGCAGCGCTTACCTCGGACAGGCCTACGAGCAGTACTTC.

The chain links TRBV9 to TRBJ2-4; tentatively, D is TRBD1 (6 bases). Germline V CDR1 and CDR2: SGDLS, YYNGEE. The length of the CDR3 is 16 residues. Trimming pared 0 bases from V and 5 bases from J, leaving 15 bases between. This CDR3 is CASSVGVGATENIQYF. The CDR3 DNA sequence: TGTGCCAGCAGCGTAGGGGTGGGGGCTACCGAAAACATTCAGTACTTC.

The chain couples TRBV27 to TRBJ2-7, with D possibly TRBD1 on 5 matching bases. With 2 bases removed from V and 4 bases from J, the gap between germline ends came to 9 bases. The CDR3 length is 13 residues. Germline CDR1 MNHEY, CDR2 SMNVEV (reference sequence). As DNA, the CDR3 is TGTGCCAGCAGTTTACAGGGTGGGTACGAGCAGTACTTC. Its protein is CASSLQGGYEQYF.

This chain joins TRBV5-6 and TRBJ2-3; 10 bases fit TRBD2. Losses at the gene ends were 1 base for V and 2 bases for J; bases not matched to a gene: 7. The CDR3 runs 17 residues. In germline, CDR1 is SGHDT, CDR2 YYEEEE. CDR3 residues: CASSLRTSGTATDTQYF. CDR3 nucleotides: TGTGCCAGCAGCTTGCGGACTAGCGGAACTGCCACAGATACGCAGTATTTT.

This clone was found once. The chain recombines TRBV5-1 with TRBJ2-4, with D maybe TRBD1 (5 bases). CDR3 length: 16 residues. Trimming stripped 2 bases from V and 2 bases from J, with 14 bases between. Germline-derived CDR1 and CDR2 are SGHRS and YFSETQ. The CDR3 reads CASSFQGAISKNIQYF. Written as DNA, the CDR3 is TGCGCCAGCAGCTTTCAAGGGGCCATTTCCAAAAACATTCAGTACTTC.

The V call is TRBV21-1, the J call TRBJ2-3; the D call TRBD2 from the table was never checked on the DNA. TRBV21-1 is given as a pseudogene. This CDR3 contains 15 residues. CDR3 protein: CASSNPGRFTDTQYF. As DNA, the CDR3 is TGTGCCAGCAGCAATCCGGGTCGTTTCACAGATACGCAGTATTTT.

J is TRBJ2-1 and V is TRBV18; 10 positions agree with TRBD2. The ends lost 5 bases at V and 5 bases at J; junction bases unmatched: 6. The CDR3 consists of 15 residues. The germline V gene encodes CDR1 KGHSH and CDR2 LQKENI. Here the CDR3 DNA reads TGTGCCAGCTCAAAAGGGACTAGCGAAAACAATGAGCAGTTCTTC. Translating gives CASSKGTSENNEQFF.

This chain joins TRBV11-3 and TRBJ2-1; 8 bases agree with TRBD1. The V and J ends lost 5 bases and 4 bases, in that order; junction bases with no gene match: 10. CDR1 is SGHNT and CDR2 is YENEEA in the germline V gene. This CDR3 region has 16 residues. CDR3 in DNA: TGTGCCAGCAGCGCTACCGGGACAGGAACGTACAATGAGCAGTTCTTC. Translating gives CASSATGTGTYNEQFF.

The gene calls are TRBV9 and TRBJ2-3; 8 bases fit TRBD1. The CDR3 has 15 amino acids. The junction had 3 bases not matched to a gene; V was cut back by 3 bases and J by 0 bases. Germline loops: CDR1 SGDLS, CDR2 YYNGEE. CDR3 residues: CASSDHRGSTDTQYF. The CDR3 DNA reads TGTGCCAGCAGCGATCACAGGGGGAGCACAGATACGCAGTATTTT.

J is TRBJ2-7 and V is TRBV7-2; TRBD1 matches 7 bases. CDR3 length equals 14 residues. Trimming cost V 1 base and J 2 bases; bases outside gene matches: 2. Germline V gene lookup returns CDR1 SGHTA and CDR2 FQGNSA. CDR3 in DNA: TGTGCCAGCAGCTTAGACAGGGGCCCCTACGAGCAGTACTTC. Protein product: CASSLDRGPYEQYF. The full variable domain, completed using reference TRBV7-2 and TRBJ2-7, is GAGVSQSPSNKVTEKGKDVELRCDPISGHTALYWYRQSLGQGLEFLIYFQGNSAPDKSGLPSDRFSAERTGGSVSTLTIQRTQQEDSAVYLCASSLDRGPYEQYFGPGTRLTVT.

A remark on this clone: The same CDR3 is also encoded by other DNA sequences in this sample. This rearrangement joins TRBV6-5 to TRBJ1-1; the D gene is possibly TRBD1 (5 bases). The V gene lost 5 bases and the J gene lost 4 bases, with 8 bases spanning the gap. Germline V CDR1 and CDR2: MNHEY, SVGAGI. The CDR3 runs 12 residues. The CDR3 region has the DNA TGTGCCAGCAGTGGGGGGAGCACTGAAGCTTTCTTT. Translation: CASSGGSTEAFF.

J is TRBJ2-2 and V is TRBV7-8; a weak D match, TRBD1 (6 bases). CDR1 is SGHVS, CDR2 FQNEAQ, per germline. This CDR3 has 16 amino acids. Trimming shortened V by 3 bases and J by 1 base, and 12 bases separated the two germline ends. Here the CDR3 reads CASSFRLQGNTGELFF. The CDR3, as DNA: TGTGCCAGCAGCTTCAGACTACAGGGGAACACCGGGGAGCTGTTTTTT.

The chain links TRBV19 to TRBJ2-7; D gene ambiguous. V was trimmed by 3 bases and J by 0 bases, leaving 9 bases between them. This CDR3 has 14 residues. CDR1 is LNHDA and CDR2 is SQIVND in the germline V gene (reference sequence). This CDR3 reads CASSISYSSYEQYF. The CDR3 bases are TGTGCCAGTAGTATTTCTTACAGCTCCTACGAGCAGTACTTC.

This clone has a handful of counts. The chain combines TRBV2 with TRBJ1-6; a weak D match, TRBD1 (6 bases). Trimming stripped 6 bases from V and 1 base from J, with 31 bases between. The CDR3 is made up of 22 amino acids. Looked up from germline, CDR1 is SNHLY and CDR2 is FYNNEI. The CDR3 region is CASRNSVTRDIGISSYNSPLHF. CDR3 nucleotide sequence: TGTGCCAGCAGGAACTCGGTCACCAGGGACATAGGTATTAGTTCCTATAATTCACCCCTCCACTTT. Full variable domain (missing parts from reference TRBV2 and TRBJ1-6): EPEVTQTPSHQVTQMGQEVILRCVPISNHLYFYWYRQILGQKVEFLVSFYNNEISEKSEIFDDQFSVERPDGSNFTLKIRSTKLEDSAMYFCASRNSVTRDIGISSYNSPLHFGNGTRLTVT.